A single sample is the source of the 22 T cell receptor beta chains below, sequenced in a study of cytomegalovirus exposure and HLA in healthy donors. PCR involved 60 Vbeta and 13 Jbeta primers. Assay used: immunoSEQ multiplex PCR; TCRdb lists only in-frame clones, some missing. The repertoire includes fewer than 200,000 clones, approximately 84% of them detected once, and roughly 0.2% sits in the top ten. The sequencing input was PBMCs. Every receptor here comes from a girl under two years old in good health and CMV-seronegative.

The V gene is TRBV25-1, the J gene TRBJ2-1, with D possibly TRBD2 on 6 matching bases. Trimming took 2 bases from V and 3 from J, leaving 14 bases between them. Germline-derived CDR1 and CDR2 are MGHDK and SYGVNS. This CDR3 is built from 16 residues. CDR3 nucleotide sequence: TGTGCCAGCAGTGAACGAACTAGCCTGTTCTACAATGAGCAGTTCTTC. Its translation: CASSERTSLFYNEQFF.

Comments on this clone: The same CDR3 can be traced to other DNA sequences in this sample. This chain's CDR3 is CASSQGQTNTEAFF. CDR3 nucleotide sequence: TGCGCCAGCAGCCAAGGACAGACGAACACTGAAGCTTTCTTT. The J gene is TRBJ1-1, the V gene TRBV4-1, with D possibly TRBD1 on 5 matching bases. Looked up from germline, CDR1 is MGHRA and CDR2 is YSYEKL. Trimming removed 1 base from V and 1 base from J, with 7 bases in between. This CDR3 comprises 14 residues.

The chain employs TRBV11-2 and TRBJ2-3; TRBD2 agrees at 8 bases. The CDR3 is made up of 16 amino acids. The trim removed 5 bases at V and 0 bases at J, leaving 7 bases unmatched. Germline CDR1 SGHAT, CDR2 FQNNGV. The CDR3 bases are TGTGCCAGCAGCCCCTTAGCGGGGACTAGCACAGATACGCAGTATTTT. This codes for CASSPLAGTSTDTQYF. Based on the CDR3 plus reference TRBV11-2 and TRBJ2-3, the full variable domain is EAGVAQSPRYKIIEKRQSVAFWCNPISGHATLYWYQQILGQGPKLLIQFQNNGVVDDSQLPKDRFSAERLKGVDSTLKIQPAKLEDSAVYLCASSPLAGTSTDTQYFGPGTRLTVL.

The chain carries TRBV10-1 and TRBJ1-5; TRBD1 matches 9 bases. V gave up 6 bases and J gave up 5 bases; unmatched junction bases: 5. Germline-derived CDR1 and CDR2 are WNHNN and SYGVQD (reference sequence). The CDR3 covers 14 residues. The CDR3 is CASRGTGSYQPQHF. As DNA, the CDR3 is TGCGCCAGCAGGGGGACAGGGTCTTATCAGCCCCAGCATTTT.

The rearrangement uses TRBV6-1 and TRBJ2-3; 8 nucleotides line up with TRBD1. Germline assignment: CDR1 MNHNS and CDR2 SASEGT. The CDR3 runs to 14 residues. Trimming took 3 bases from V and 6 from J; bases not matched to a gene: 5. The CDR3 nucleotides are TGTGCCAGCAGTGACAGGGGGCGCGTGGATACGCAGTATTTT. Its protein is CASSDRGRVDTQYF.

CDR3 DNA: TGTGCCTGGAAGGGGCGAGGAGAGACCCAGTACTTC. Amino acids: CAWKGRGETQYF. This chain joins TRBV30 and TRBJ2-5; maybe TRBD1 (5 bases). Germline assignment: CDR1 GTSNPN and CDR2 SVGIG (reference sequence). CDR3 length: 12 amino acids. V lost 4 bases and J 4 bases, leaving 10 bases between the germline ends.

The chain carries TRBV27 and TRBJ1-6; TRBD1 matches 7 bases. The germline V gene encodes CDR1 MNHEY and CDR2 SMNVEV (reference sequence). Unmatched junction bases numbered 7, after V lost 2 bases and J lost 3 bases. The CDR3 loop spans 17 amino acids. CDR3 loop: CASSLGGGTDYNSPLHF. DNA of the CDR3: TGTGCCAGCAGTTTAGGGGGCGGGACAGACTATAATTCACCCCTCCACTTT.

The chain couples TRBV13 to TRBJ1-1; D may be TRBD1 (5 bases). V was trimmed by 4 bases and J by 4 bases, leaving 13 bases between them. Germline CDR1 PRHDT, CDR2 FYEKMQ (reference sequence). The CDR3 sequence is 14 residues long. The chain's CDR3 is CASSYRVGRTEAFF. CDR3 nucleotide sequence: TGTGCCAGCAGCTATCGGGTGGGGCGCACTGAAGCTTTCTTT.

The chain joins TRBV9 to TRBJ2-7, with 7 bases identical to TRBD2. The CDR3 sequence is 14 residues long. V shed 5 bases, J shed 0 bases, and the junction held 5 bases outside the gene matches. CDR1 and CDR2 from the germline V gene are SGDLS and YYNGEE. The CDR3 sequence is CASSAIAGSYEQYF. DNA for the CDR3: TGTGCCAGCAGTGCTATAGCGGGCTCCTACGAGCAGTACTTC.

This clone was counted a single time. CDR3 loop: CASTAGPSYEQYF. CDR3 DNA sequence: TGTGCCAGCACCGCAGGGCCCTCCTACGAGCAGTACTTC. The rearrangement uses TRBV27 and TRBJ2-7; TRBD1 is a possible D gene (5 bases). The CDR3 length is 13 residues. Germline CDR1 MNHEY, CDR2 SMNVEV (reference sequence). Trimming took off 7 bases at V and 0 bases at J, with 10 bases between the two ends.

The chain carries TRBV4-3 and TRBJ2-7, with TRBD2 matching 14 bases. This CDR3 contains 17 residues. V lost 4 bases, J lost 5 bases, and 10 bases stayed unmatched. The germline CDR1 and CDR2 sequences are LGHNA and YSLEER. The CDR3 spells CASSLAPGLAGGNEQYF. The CDR3 nucleotides read TGCGCCAGCAGCCTCGCACCAGGACTAGCGGGAGGCAACGAGCAGTACTTC.

In nucleotides, the CDR3 is TGTGCCAGCTCACCACCCACCCGGGTCGGGGGCTATGGCTACACCTTC. It is translated as CASSPPTRVGGYGYTF. The V call is TRBV18, the J call TRBJ1-2; D is perhaps TRBD1 (5 bases). The CDR3 runs 16 residues. The V end lost 0 bases, the J end lost 4 bases, and 15 bases lay between the germline ends. Germline V CDR1 and CDR2: KGHSH, LQKENI.

The chain is built from TRBV30 and TRBJ2-7; the match to TRBD1 covers 10 bases. This CDR3 has 16 residues. Per germline, CDR1 GTSNPN and CDR2 SVGIG (reference sequence). Losses at the gene ends were 2 bases for V and 3 bases for J; bases not matched to a gene: 10. DNA for the CDR3: TGTGCCTGGAGTCATATCCGGGACAGGGGAAACTACGAGCAGTACTTC. Encoded protein: CAWSHIRDRGNYEQYF.

The CDR3 bases are TGTGCCAGCAGTGAACTGAGCGGGATCTACAATGAGCAGTTCTTC. As protein: CASSELSGIYNEQFF. This chain uses TRBV2 with TRBJ2-1; 7 bases agree with TRBD2. Per germline, CDR1 SNHLY and CDR2 FYNNEI. With V trimmed by 2 bases and J by 3 bases, 4 bases remained unmatched. The CDR3 is made up of 15 amino acids.

The chain carries TRBV7-8 and TRBJ2-7; 10 positions match TRBD2. Per the germline V gene, CDR1 is SGHVS and CDR2 is FQNEAQ. The CDR3 spans 16 residues. With 1 base clipped from V and 3 bases from J, the junction kept 6 bases outside the gene matches. The CDR3 spells CASSLGTSGLDYEQYF. CDR3 coding DNA: TGTGCCAGCAGCTTAGGGACTAGCGGCCTGGACTACGAGCAGTACTTC. Supplemented by reference TRBV7-8 and TRBJ2-7, the full variable domain reads GAGVSQSPRYKVAKRGQDVALRCDPISGHVSLFWYQQALGQGPEFLTYFQNEAQLDKSGLPSDRFFAERPEGSVSTLKIQRTQQEDSAVYLCASSLGTSGLDYEQYFGPGTRLTVT.

The chain employs TRBV4-2 and TRBJ2-7, with TRBD2 matching over 9 bases. Germline CDR1 is LGHNA and CDR2 is YNFKEQ. The CDR3 is 13 amino acids. V gave up 3 bases and J gave up 4 bases; unmatched junction bases: 1. In DNA form, the CDR3 reads TGTGCCAGCAGCCATAGCGGGAGTTACGAGCAGTACTTC. It specifies CASSHSGSYEQYF.

The chain has TRBV29-1 and TRBJ2-7; TRBD2 aligns across 13 bases. Trimming removed 1 base from V and 1 base from J; junction bases left unmatched: 1. The CDR3 totals 15 residues. Germline V gives CDR1 SQVTM, CDR2 ANQGSEA. CDR3 coding DNA: TGCAGCGTTGAAGGACTAGCGGGAGGATCCTACGAGCAGTACTTC. It specifies CSVEGLAGGSYEQYF.

As regards this clone: The sample has other DNA sequences that encode this CDR3 too. J is TRBJ2-1 and V is TRBV7-2; D might be TRBD2 (7 bases). CDR3 size: 14 residues. CDR1 and CDR2 from the germline V gene are SGHTA and FQGNSA. Trimming removed 2 bases from V and 10 bases from J, with 15 bases in between. CDR3 residues: CASSLSSGRGEQFF. In DNA form, the CDR3 reads TGTGCCAGCAGCTTATCTTCTGGGAGGGGGGAGCAGTTCTTC.

CDR3 in amino acids: CASSFGQKNTGELFF. The CDR3 region has the DNA TGTGCCAGCAGCTTTGGACAAAAGAACACCGGGGAGCTGTTTTTT. The chain combines TRBV5-6 with TRBJ2-2; possibly TRBD1 for D (5 bases). The V and J ends lost 2 bases and 1 base respectively, with 9 bases between them. CDR3 size: 15 residues. The germline CDR1 and CDR2 sequences are SGHDT and YYEEEE.

The chain joins TRBV4-1 to TRBJ2-5, with TRBD1 identical over 9 bases. V lost 0 bases to trimming and J lost 5 bases; unmatched junction nucleotides: 10. This CDR3 is built from 17 residues. Germline V CDR1 and CDR2: MGHRA, YSYEKL. The CDR3 region is CASSQERTGTGRETQYF. The CDR3 nucleotides read TGCGCCAGCAGCCAAGAAAGGACAGGGACAGGGAGGGAGACCCAGTACTTC.

The V call is TRBV19, the J call TRBJ2-5; weak D call: TRBD2 (6 bases). Germline lookup yields CDR1 LNHDA and CDR2 SQIVND (reference sequence). Trimming removed 3 bases at V and 5 bases at J, with 16 bases between. The CDR3 runs to 15 residues. The CDR3 DNA follows: TGTGCCAGTAGTATGGGGAGGTGGGGGTGGGAGACCCAGTACTTC. Translating gives CASSMGRWGWETQYF.

The rearrangement uses TRBV9 and TRBJ2-1, with 9 bases matching TRBD2. Germline CDR1 and CDR2: SGDLS and YYNGEE. The CDR3 is 16 residues long. V gave up 3 bases and J gave up 7 bases; unmatched junction bases: 11. In nucleotides, the CDR3 is TGTGCCAGCAGCGCCTCGCGGCTAGCGGGGACTAATGAGCAGTTCTTC. It codes for CASSASRLAGTNEQFF.